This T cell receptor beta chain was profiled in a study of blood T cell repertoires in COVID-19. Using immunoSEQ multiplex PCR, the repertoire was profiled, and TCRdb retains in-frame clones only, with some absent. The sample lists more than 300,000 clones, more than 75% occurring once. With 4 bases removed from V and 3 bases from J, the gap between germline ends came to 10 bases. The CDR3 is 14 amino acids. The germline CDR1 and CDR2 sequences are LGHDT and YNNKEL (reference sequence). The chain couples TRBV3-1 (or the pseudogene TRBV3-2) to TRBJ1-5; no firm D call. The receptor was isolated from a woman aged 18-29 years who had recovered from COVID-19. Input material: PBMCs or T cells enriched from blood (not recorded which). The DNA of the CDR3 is TGTGCCAGCAGCCCCCAGTTGGTCAATCAGCCCCAGCATTTT. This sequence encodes CASSPQLVNQPQHF.